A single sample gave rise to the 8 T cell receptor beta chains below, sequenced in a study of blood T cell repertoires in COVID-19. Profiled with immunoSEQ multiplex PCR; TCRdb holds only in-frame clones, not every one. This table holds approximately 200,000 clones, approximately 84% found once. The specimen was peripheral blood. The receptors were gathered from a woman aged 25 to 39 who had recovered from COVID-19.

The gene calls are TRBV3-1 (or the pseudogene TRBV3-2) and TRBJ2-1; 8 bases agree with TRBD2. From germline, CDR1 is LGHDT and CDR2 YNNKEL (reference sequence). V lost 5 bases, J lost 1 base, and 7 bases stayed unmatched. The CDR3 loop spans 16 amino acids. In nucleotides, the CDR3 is TGTGCCAGCAGCTCCCGGGAGGGCCAATCCTACAATGAGCAGTTCTTC. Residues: CASSSREGQSYNEQFF.

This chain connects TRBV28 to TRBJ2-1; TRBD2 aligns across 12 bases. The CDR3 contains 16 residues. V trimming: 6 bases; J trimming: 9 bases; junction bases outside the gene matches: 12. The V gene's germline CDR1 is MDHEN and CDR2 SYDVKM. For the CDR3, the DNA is TGTGCCAGCAGGACTCCGACTAGCGGGAGATCTGGTGAGCAGTTCTTC. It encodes CASRTPTSGRSGEQFF.

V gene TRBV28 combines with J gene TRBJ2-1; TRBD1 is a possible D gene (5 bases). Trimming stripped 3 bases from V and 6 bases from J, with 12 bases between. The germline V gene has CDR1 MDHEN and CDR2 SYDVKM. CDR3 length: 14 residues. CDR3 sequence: CASSLTAQFNEQFF. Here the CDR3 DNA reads TGTGCCAGCAGTTTGACAGCCCAATTCAATGAGCAGTTCTTC.

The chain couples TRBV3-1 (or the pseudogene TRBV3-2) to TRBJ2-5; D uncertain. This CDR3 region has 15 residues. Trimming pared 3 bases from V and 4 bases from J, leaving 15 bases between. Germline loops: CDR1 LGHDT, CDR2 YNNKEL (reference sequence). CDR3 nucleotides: TGTGCCAGCAGCCAGTCGACCGTAACGGGAGAGACCCAGTACTTC. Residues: CASSQSTVTGETQYF.

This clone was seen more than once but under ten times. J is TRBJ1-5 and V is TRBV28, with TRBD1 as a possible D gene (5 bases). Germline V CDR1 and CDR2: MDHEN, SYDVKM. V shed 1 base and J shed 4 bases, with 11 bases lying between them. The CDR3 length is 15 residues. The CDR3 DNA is TGTGCCAGCAGTTTATCTGGGGCGGGAAATCAGCCCCAGCATTTT. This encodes CASSLSGAGNQPQHF. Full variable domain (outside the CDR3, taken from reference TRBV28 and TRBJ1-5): DVKVTQSSRYLVKRTGEKVFLECVQDMDHENMFWYRQDPGLGLRLIYFSYDVKMKEKGDIPEGYSVSREKKERFSLILESASTNQTSMYLCASSLSGAGNQPQHFGDGTRLSIL.

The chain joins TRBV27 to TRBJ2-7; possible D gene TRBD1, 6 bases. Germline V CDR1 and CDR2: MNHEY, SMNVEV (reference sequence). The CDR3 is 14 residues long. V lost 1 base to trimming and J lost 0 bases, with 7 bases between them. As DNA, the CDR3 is TGTGCCAGCAGTTTATACAGGGCCTCCTACGAGCAGTACTTC. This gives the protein CASSLYRASYEQYF.

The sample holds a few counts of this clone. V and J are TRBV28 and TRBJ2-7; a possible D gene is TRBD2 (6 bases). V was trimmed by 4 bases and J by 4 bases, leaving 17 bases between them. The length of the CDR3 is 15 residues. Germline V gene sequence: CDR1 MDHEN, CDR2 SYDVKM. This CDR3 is CASSSGTTGGYEQYF. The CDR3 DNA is TGTGCCAGCAGTTCAGGGACCACCGGGGGTTACGAGCAGTACTTC. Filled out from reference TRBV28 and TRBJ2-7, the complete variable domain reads DVKVTQSSRYLVKRTGEKVFLECVQDMDHENMFWYRQDPGLGLRLIYFSYDVKMKEKGDIPEGYSVSREKKERFSLILESASTNQTSMYLCASSSGTTGGYEQYFGPGTRLTVT.

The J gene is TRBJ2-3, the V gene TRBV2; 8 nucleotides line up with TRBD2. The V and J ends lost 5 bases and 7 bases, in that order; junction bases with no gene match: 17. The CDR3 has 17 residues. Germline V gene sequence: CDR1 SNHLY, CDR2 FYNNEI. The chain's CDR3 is CASSPGPGLGKMNTQYF. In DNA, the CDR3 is TGTGCCAGCAGTCCCGGCCCGGGACTAGGGAAGATGAATACGCAGTATTTT.